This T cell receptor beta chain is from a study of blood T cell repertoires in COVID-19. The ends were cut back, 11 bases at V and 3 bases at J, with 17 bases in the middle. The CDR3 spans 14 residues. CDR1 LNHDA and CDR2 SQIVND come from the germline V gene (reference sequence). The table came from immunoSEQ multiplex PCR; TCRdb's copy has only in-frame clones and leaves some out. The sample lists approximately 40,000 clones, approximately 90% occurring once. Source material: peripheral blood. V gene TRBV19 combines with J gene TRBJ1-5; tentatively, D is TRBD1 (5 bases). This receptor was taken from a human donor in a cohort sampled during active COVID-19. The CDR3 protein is CALTKGPPNQPQHF. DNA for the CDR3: TGTGCCCTCACGAAGGGGCCCCCCAATCAGCCCCAGCATTTT.